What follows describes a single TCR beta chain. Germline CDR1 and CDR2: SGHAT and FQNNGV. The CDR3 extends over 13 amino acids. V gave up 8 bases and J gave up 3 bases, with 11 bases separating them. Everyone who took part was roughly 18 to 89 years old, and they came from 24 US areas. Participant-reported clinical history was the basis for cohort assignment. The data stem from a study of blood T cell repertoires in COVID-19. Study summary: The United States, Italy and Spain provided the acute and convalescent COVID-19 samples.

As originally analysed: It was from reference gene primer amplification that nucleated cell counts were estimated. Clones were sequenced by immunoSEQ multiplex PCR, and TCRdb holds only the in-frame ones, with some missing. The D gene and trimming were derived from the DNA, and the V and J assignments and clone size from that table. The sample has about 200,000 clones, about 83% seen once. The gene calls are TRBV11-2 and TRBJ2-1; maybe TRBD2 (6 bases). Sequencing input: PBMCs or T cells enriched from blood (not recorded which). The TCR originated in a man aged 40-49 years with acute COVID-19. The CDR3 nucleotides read TGTGCCAGCTGTAACGGGGGCTACAATGAGCAGTTCTTC. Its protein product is CASCNGGYNEQFF.